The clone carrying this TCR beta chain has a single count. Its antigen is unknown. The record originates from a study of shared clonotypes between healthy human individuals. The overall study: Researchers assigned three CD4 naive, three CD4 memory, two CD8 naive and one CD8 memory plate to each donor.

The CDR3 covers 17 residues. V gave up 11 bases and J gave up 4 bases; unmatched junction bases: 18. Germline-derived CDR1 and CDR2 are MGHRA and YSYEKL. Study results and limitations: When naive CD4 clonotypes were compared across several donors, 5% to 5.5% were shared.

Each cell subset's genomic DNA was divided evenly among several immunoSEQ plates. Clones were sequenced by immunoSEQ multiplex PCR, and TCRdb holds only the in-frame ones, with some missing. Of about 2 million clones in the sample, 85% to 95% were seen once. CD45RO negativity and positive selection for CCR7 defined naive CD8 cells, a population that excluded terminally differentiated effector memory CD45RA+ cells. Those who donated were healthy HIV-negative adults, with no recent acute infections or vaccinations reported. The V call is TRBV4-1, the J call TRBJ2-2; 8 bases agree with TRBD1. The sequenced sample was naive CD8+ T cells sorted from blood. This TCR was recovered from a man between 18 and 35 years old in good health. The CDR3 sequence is CASGQGAGSSGTGELFF. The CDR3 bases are TGCGCCTCGGGGCAGGGGGCAGGTTCTTCGGGCACCGGGGAGCTGTTTTTT.